Each of the 18 T cell receptor beta chains below was sequenced from the same sample in a study of vaccination effects on CD4 cells after COVID-19. Sequenced by immunoSEQ multiplex PCR; TCRdb stores in-frame clones only, minus some. The data show roughly 23,000 clones, roughly 76% seen once. The antigens of these receptors remain unknown. Antigen-specific CD4+ T cells were first expanded with viral peptide pools by the ViraFEST assay and only then sequenced. It was after approximately 11 days of culture that CD4+ T cells were isolated. SARS-CoV-2 infection was confirmed by PCR in the person between March and December 2020. The sequencing here drew on CD4+ T cells from PBMCs cultured with SARS-CoV-2 spike peptides, taken before COVID-19 vaccination. The source is a human donor who had a prior SARS-CoV-2 infection.

V usage is TRBV19 and J usage is TRBJ1-2, with no clear D. The ends were cut back, 2 bases at V and 8 bases at J, with 9 bases in the middle. The CDR3 is made up of 12 amino acids. Germline-derived CDR1 and CDR2 are LNHDA and SQIVND (reference sequence). CDR3 sequence reads: CASSIPERGYTF. CDR3 DNA sequence: TGTGCCAGTAGTATACCCGAAAGGGGCTACACCTTC.

The V and J genes are TRBV5-1 and TRBJ1-1; a weak D match, TRBD1 (5 bases). This CDR3 contains 15 residues. CDR1 and CDR2 from the germline V gene are SGHRS and YFSETQ. Trimming removed 1 base at V and 4 bases at J, with 14 bases between. CDR3 protein: CASSLMQGGGTEAFF. Written as DNA, the CDR3 is TGCGCCAGCAGCTTGATGCAGGGTGGAGGCACTGAAGCTTTCTTT.

This clone showed up just a few times. V is TRBV12-5 and J is TRBJ2-2; 8 nucleotides line up with TRBD1. The CDR3 is made up of 16 amino acids. Trimming cost V 6 bases and J 4 bases; bases outside gene matches: 10. Germline V gene lookup returns CDR1 LGHNT and CDR2 FRNRAP. The CDR3 sequence is CASGSTGVISTGELFF. DNA of the CDR3: TGTGCTAGTGGCTCGACAGGGGTGATAAGCACCGGGGAGCTGTTTTTT.

This sequence joins TRBV19 and TRBJ2-5, with D maybe TRBD2 (7 bases). This CDR3 region has 15 residues. Germline values: CDR1 LNHDA, CDR2 SQIVND (reference sequence). Trimming took 3 bases from V and 7 from J, leaving 18 bases between them. CDR3 in amino acids: CASSITGGQGGTQYF. DNA of the CDR3: TGTGCCAGTAGTATCACGGGGGGCCAAGGGGGGACCCAGTACTTC.

This sequence joins TRBV10-3 and TRBJ1-5; TRBD1 agrees at 9 bases. The CDR3 runs 13 residues. Looked up from germline, CDR1 is ENHRY and CDR2 is SYGVKD. The V segment lost 4 bases and the J segment 5 bases; nucleotides outside the gene matches: 0. The CDR3 spells CAISGDRDQPQHF. DNA for the CDR3: TGTGCCATCAGTGGGGACAGGGATCAGCCCCAGCATTTT.

The chain recombines TRBV2 with TRBJ1-1; D is ambiguous. Germline V CDR1 and CDR2: SNHLY, FYNNEI. This CDR3 region has 14 residues. V lost 0 bases and J lost 5, with 10 bases in between. CDR3 loop: CASSEAGLLTEAFF. The CDR3 DNA reads as TGTGCCAGCAGTGAAGCGGGGTTATTGACTGAAGCTTTCTTT.

This clone appeared a few times. The chain combines TRBV7-2 with TRBJ2-5, with TRBD2 matching 11 bases. The CDR3 has 16 residues. J gave up 0 bases and V 4 bases, and 4 bases lay outside the gene matches. Germline CDR1 reads SGHTA; CDR2 reads FQGNSA. CDR3 protein: CASSSSSGGNQETQYF. The CDR3 coding sequence is TGTGCCAGCAGCTCTTCTAGCGGGGGGAACCAAGAGACCCAGTACTTC. The variable domain in full, with the rest retrieved from reference TRBV7-2 and TRBJ2-5, is GAGVSQSPSNKVTEKGKDVELRCDPISGHTALYWYRQSLGQGLEFLIYFQGNSAPDKSGLPSDRFSAERTGGSVSTLTIQRTQQEDSAVYLCASSSSSGGNQETQYFGPGTRLLVL.

The chain combines TRBV5-1 with TRBJ1-6; D is undetermined. This CDR3 region has 14 residues. Trimming took off 5 bases at V and 12 bases at J, with 18 bases between the two ends. Germline V gives CDR1 SGHRS, CDR2 YFSETQ. CDR3 amino acids: CASRPQPLVGPLHF. The CDR3 coding sequence is TGCGCCAGCAGGCCCCAGCCCCTGGTTGGACCCCTCCACTTT.

This clone occurred once. The V gene is TRBV12-3 or TRBV12-4, the J gene TRBJ2-1; no clear D. Trimming left V 7 bases short and J 8 bases short, with 12 bases between. The CDR3 is made up of 12 amino acids. This CDR3 reads CASKARWHEQFF. CDR3 in DNA: TGTGCCAGCAAAGCTAGGTGGCATGAGCAGTTCTTC.

The gene calls are TRBV7-2 and TRBJ2-2, with no clear D. Deletions cut 5 bases from V and 3 bases from J, with 7 bases between. CDR3 size: 13 residues. CDR1 is SGHTA and CDR2 is FQGNSA in the germline V gene. For the CDR3, the DNA is TGTGCCAGCAGCCCCCAGGACACCGGGGAGCTGTTTTTT. It encodes CASSPQDTGELFF.

The rearrangement joins TRBV12-3 or TRBV12-4 to TRBJ1-1; D not resolved. V was shortened by 3 bases and J by 1 base, with 6 bases between the two germline ends. CDR3 length equals 13 residues. Written as DNA, the CDR3 is TGTGCCAGCAGTTTCGAGTCGAACACTGAAGCTTTCTTT. Residues: CASSFESNTEAFF.

The gene calls are TRBV2 and TRBJ1-6; 7 nucleotides line up with TRBD1. Germline trimming cut 8 bases from V and 9 bases from J; bases unmatched to any gene: 16. Germline V gives CDR1 SNHLY, CDR2 FYNNEI. The CDR3 consists of 16 residues. In DNA, the CDR3 is TGTGCCAGCGGCATCGGGACAGATTACGAATTTTCACCCCTCCACTTT. This gives the protein CASGIGTDYEFSPLHF.

This sequence joins TRBV3-1 (or the pseudogene TRBV3-2) and TRBJ2-7, with D perhaps matching TRBD2 (6 bases). Germline-derived CDR1 and CDR2 are LGHDT and YNNKEL (reference sequence). Trimming removed 1 base from V and 3 bases from J, with 19 bases in between. This CDR3 region has 17 residues. The CDR3 loop is CASSQVFASAGNYEQYF. CDR3 bases: TGTGCCAGCAGCCAAGTTTTTGCGTCGGCGGGGAACTACGAGCAGTACTTC.

The CDR3 protein is CASSQGKRTGGFYGYTF. CDR3 nucleotides: TGCGCCAGCAGCCAAGGAAAACGGACAGGCGGGTTCTATGGCTACACCTTC. The chain has TRBV4-3 and TRBJ1-2; 7 bases agree with TRBD1. CDR1 and CDR2 (germline): LGHNA, YSLEER. This CDR3 is built from 17 residues. The V and J ends lost 1 base and 4 bases, in that order; junction bases with no gene match: 12.

The chain employs TRBV12-3 or TRBV12-4 and TRBJ1-2; 9 bases map to TRBD1. The V and J ends lost 6 bases and 6 bases, in that order; junction bases with no gene match: 2. CDR3 length: 12 residues. The DNA for the CDR3 is TGTGCCAGCAGCGGACAGGGGAATGGCTACACCTTC. It codes for CASSGQGNGYTF.

The chain uses TRBV5-6 and TRBJ1-2, with D perhaps matching TRBD1 (5 bases). Germline V gene data show CDR1 as SGHDT and CDR2 as YYEEEE. This CDR3 comprises 18 residues. Trimming removed 2 bases from V and 7 bases from J, with 27 bases in between. CDR3 coding DNA: TGTGCCAGCAGCTTACCCGGTGGAGGGGCGGATATTCATGCTGGCTACACCTTC. Protein product: CASSLPGGGADIHAGYTF.

The table lists this clone with many counts. The chain joins TRBV5-1 to TRBJ2-6; D unresolved. This CDR3 contains 17 residues. Per germline, CDR1 SGHRS and CDR2 YFSETQ. Trimming removed 1 base at V and 1 base at J, with 12 bases between. The CDR3 spells CASSLLGSRSGANVLTF. The CDR3 bases are TGCGCCAGCAGCTTGCTGGGTTCGCGATCTGGGGCCAACGTCCTGACTTTC.

This clone was found a few times. This chain uses TRBV6-5 with TRBJ1-6; D is perhaps TRBD1 (5 bases). CDR1 MNHEY and CDR2 SVGAGI come from the germline V gene. Between the trimmed V and J ends, which lost 5 bases and 10 bases, there was a span of 15 bases. The CDR3 length is 14 residues. The CDR3 nucleotides read TGTGCCAGCAGTAGTACAGGTTCGCGGTCACCCCTCCACTTT. Residues: CASSSTGSRSPLHF.